The present T cell receptor beta chain was sequenced within a study of blood T cell repertoires in COVID-19. Study as a whole: Both acute and convalescent COVID-19 samples were obtained from the United States, Italy and Spain. The cDNA or gDNA used as material had been derived from T cells, B-cell-depleted T cells, or PBMCs.

V was shortened by 1 base and J by 7 bases, with 14 bases between the two germline ends. The germline CDR1 and CDR2 sequences are MNHEY and SVGAGI. The CDR3 length is 16 residues. In the source study's methods: Counts of nucleated cells, estimated from reference gene primer amplification, were obtained. Data came from immunoSEQ multiplex PCR; TCRdb stores just in-frame clones and leaves some out. The V and J calls and the clone size are those of that table, but D and trimming were determined from the DNA. In the table there are 120,000 or so clones, about four fifths of which are singletons. This clonotype was obtained from a man in his forties with active or convalescent COVID-19. V gene TRBV6-5 combines with J gene TRBJ1-6, with D unresolved. The sample consisted of peripheral blood. The CDR3, as DNA: TGTGCCAGCAGTTACTTGGCTCGGGGTGCCAATTCACCCCTCCACTTT. Its protein product is CASSYLARGANSPLHF.